Below are 14 T cell receptor beta chains sequenced from a single sample in a study of blood T cell repertoires in COVID-19. The table came from immunoSEQ multiplex PCR; TCRdb's copy has only in-frame clones and leaves some out. Here the sample spans more than 85,000 clones, around 80% being singletons. Sequencing was done on a sample of peripheral blood. All receptors derive from a man aged 55 to 70 with active or convalescent COVID-19.

CDR3 in amino acids: CASSLGEGAHEQYV. In DNA form, the CDR3 reads TGTGCCAGCAGCTTAGGCGAGGGGGCTCACGAGCAGTACGTC. V usage is TRBV11-2 and J usage is TRBJ2-7, with 7 bases aligning to TRBD1. The CDR3 sequence is 14 residues long. Per the germline V gene, CDR1 is SGHAT and CDR2 is FQNNGV. V shed 1 base and J 5 bases; nucleotides not matched to a gene: 5.

The chain joins TRBV9 to TRBJ2-1; tentatively, D is TRBD1 (5 bases). The V end lost 2 bases, the J end lost 9 bases, and 15 bases lay between the germline ends. Germline V gene data show CDR1 as SGDLS and CDR2 as YYNGEE. The CDR3 has 14 amino acids. This CDR3 is CASSVGAVGGEQFF. For the CDR3, the DNA is TGTGCCAGCAGCGTTGGGGCCGTGGGCGGTGAGCAGTTCTTC.

This chain uses TRBV14 with TRBJ1-2, with TRBD1 identical over 8 bases. This CDR3 contains 15 residues. Germline trimming cut 4 bases from V and 4 bases from J; bases unmatched to any gene: 8. Germline V gives CDR1 SGHDN, CDR2 FVKESK. The CDR3: CASSLGTGLSYGYTF. In nucleotides, the CDR3 is TGTGCCAGCAGCCTAGGGACAGGCTTAAGCTATGGCTACACCTTC.

This clone was observed a single time. This chain uses TRBV28 with TRBJ1-2, with TRBD1 matching 7 bases. The V gene's germline CDR1 is MDHEN and CDR2 SYDVKM. The length of the CDR3 is 17 residues. Trimming cost V 5 bases and J 4 bases; bases outside gene matches: 16. The CDR3: CASSPTPGTEYLYGYTF. The DNA of the CDR3 is TGTGCCAGCAGTCCGACACCCGGGACAGAATACCTCTATGGCTACACCTTC.

The chain employs TRBV6-2 or TRBV6-3 and TRBJ2-7; TRBD1 matches at 8 bases. This CDR3 spans 13 amino acids. With 3 bases clipped from V and 5 bases from J, the junction kept 3 bases outside the gene matches. CDR1 is MNHEY, CDR2 SVGEGT, per germline. The CDR3 DNA reads TGTGCCAGCAGTTATATGACAGGGGACGAGCAGTACGTC. This gives the protein CASSYMTGDEQYV.

The chain employs TRBV28 and TRBJ2-7; possible D gene TRBD2, 5 bases. Trimming stripped 0 bases from V and 0 bases from J, with 6 bases between. The CDR3 is 14 amino acids. From germline, CDR1 is MDHEN and CDR2 SYDVKM. The CDR3 spells CASSLWRDSYEQYF. Here the CDR3 DNA reads TGTGCCAGCAGTTTATGGAGGGACTCCTACGAGCAGTACTTC.

This clone was counted a few times. The rearrangement joins TRBV6-5 to TRBJ1-5; D not resolved. Trimming cost V 5 bases and J 1 base, with 9 bases left between them. The CDR3 consists of 14 residues. Germline-derived CDR1 and CDR2 are MNHEY and SVGAGI. CDR3 nucleotide sequence: TGTGCCAGCAGTCCTAGAGGGAGCAATCAGCCCCAGCATTTT. This encodes CASSPRGSNQPQHF.

The V and J genes are TRBV7-2 and TRBJ1-3; TRBD1 might be the D (6 bases). This CDR3 is built from 15 residues. V was shortened by 5 bases and J by 4 bases, with 15 bases between the two germline ends. The germline V gene encodes CDR1 SGHTA and CDR2 FQGNSA. The CDR3 DNA reads as TGTGCCAGCAGCCCTGGTGGAACAGGGGGAAACACCATATATTTT. This codes for CASSPGGTGGNTIYF.

This rearrangement joins TRBV28 to TRBJ2-1; 11 positions match TRBD1. V was pared by 4 bases and J by 7 bases, with 6 bases of the junction left unmatched. The CDR3 loop spans 15 amino acids. Germline CDR1 reads MDHEN; CDR2 reads SYDVKM. The CDR3 sequence: CASSSGTGGWNEQFF. DNA of the CDR3: TGTGCCAGCAGTTCCGGGACAGGGGGTTGGAATGAGCAGTTCTTC.

This rearrangement joins TRBV19 to TRBJ1-5, with 7 bases that match TRBD1. Germline V gives CDR1 LNHDA, CDR2 SQIVND (reference sequence). J gave up 5 bases and V 1 base, and 2 bases lay outside the gene matches. The CDR3 spans 14 residues. The CDR3 loop reads CASSIAGQYQPQHF. The CDR3 bases are TGTGCCAGTAGTATAGCGGGACAGTATCAGCCCCAGCATTTT. Together with reference TRBV19 and TRBJ1-5, the CDR3 gives the full variable domain: DGGITQSPKYLFRKEGQNVTLSCEQNLNHDAMYWYRQDPGQGLRLIYYSQIVNDFQKGDIAEGYSVSREKKESFPLTVTSAQKNPTAFYLCASSIAGQYQPQHFGDGTRLSIL.

The chain employs TRBV4-1 and TRBJ1-2; the D gene is possibly TRBD1 (5 bases). The length of the CDR3 is 14 residues. V was cut by 4 bases and J by 2 bases, with 11 bases left in between. Germline V gene sequence: CDR1 MGHRA, CDR2 YSYEKL. The CDR3 reads CASSRTTENYGYTF. CDR3 DNA sequence: TGCGCCAGCAGCCGAACGACAGAAAACTATGGCTACACCTTC.

This clone was recorded once. V is TRBV11-2 and J is TRBJ1-2, with D unresolved. CDR1 and CDR2 (germline): SGHAT, FQNNGV. Trimming took off 0 bases at V and 8 bases at J, with 19 bases between the two ends. The CDR3 runs to 16 residues. The CDR3 nucleotides are TGTGCCAGCAGCTTAGATATTACCGGGATGAGTAAAGGCTACACCTTC. It codes for CASSLDITGMSKGYTF.

This clone was recorded only once. This rearrangement joins TRBV28 to TRBJ1-2, with D possibly TRBD1 on 6 matching bases. The V end was cut by 8 bases, the J end by 8 bases, with 27 bases between. The length of the CDR3 is 16 residues. Germline V gene sequence: CDR1 MDHEN, CDR2 SYDVKM. The CDR3 is CASVGAGPEKVGGYTF. Written as DNA, the CDR3 is TGTGCCAGCGTGGGGGCAGGCCCTGAGAAGGTAGGAGGCTACACCTTC.

The chain is built from TRBV2 and TRBJ2-1; TRBD2 matches at 14 bases. CDR3 size: 18 residues. Germline CDR1 and CDR2: SNHLY and FYNNEI. Trimming cost V 8 bases and J 2 bases; bases outside gene matches: 11. DNA of the CDR3: TGTGCCAGCGTGGGGACTAGCGGGAGCGATAGAACCTACAATGAGCAGTTCTTC. Translating gives CASVGTSGSDRTYNEQFF.